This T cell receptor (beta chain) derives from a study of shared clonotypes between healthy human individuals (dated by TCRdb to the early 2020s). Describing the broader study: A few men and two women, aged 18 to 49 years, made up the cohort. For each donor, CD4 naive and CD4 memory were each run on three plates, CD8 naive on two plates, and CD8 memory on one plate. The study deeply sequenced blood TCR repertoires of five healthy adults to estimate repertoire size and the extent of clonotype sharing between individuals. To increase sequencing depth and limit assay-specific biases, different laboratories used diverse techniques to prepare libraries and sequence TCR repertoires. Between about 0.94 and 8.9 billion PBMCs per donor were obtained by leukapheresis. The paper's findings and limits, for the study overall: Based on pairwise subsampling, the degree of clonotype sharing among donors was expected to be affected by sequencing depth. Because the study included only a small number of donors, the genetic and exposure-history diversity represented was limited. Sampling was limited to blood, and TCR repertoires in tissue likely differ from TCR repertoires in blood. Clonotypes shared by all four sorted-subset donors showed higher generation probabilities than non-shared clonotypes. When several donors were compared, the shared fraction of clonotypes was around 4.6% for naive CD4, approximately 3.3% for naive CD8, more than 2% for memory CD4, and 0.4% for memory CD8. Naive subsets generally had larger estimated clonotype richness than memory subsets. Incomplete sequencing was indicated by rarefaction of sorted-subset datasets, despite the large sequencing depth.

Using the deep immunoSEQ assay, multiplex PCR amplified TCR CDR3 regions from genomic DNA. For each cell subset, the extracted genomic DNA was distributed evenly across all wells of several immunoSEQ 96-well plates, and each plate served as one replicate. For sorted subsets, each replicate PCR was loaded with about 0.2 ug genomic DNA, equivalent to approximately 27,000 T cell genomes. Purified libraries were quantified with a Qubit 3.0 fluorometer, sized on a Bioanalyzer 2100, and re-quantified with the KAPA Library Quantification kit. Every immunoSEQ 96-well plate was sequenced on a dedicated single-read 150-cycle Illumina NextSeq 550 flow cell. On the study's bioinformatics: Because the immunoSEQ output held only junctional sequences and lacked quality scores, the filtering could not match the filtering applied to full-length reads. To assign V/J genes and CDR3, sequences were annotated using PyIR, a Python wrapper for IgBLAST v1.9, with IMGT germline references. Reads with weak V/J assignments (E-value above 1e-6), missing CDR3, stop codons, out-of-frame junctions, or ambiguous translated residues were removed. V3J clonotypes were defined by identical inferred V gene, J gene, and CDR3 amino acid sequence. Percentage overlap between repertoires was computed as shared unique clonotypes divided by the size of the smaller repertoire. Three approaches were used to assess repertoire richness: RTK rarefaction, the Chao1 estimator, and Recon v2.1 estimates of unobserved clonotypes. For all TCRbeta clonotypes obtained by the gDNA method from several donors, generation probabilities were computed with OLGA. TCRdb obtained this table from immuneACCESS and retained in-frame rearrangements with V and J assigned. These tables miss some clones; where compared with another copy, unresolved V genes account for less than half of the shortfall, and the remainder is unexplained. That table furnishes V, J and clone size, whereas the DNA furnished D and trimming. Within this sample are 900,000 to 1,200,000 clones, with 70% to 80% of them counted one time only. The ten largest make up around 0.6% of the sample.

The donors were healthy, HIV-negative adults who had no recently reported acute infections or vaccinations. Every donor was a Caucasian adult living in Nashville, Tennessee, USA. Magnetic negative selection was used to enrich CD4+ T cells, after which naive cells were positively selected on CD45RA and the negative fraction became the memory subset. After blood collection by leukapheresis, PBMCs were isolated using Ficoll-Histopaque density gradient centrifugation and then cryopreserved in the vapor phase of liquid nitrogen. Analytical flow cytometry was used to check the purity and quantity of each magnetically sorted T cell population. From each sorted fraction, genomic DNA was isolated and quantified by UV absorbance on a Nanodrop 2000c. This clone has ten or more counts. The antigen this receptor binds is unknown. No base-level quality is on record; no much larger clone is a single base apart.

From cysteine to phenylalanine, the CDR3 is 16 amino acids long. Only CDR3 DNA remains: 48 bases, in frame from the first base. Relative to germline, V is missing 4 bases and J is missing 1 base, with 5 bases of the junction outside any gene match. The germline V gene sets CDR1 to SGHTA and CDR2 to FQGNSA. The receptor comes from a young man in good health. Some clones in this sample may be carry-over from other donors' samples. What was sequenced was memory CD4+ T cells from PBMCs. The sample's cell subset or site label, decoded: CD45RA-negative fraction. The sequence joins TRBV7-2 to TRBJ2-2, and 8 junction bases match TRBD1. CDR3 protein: CASSSGGQGNTGELFF. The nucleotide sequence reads TGTGCCAGCAGCTCCGGCGGACAGGGGAACACCGGGGAGCTGTTTTTT.